This TCR beta chain originates from a study of chronic HIV infection and antiretroviral therapy. TCRdb re-derived calls from the 5' RACE reads in MiXCR, one entry per CDR3 protein. The data hold tens of thousands of distinct CDR3 sequences, with 7% to 10% observed a single time. This clonotype turned up a few times. V lost 8 bases to trimming and J lost 0 bases, with 16 bases between them. This CDR3 is built from 15 residues. Germline V lookup: CDR1 SGHTA, CDR2 FQGNSA. What was sequenced was peripheral blood. This receptor was identified in an adult who had HIV and had not received antiretroviral therapy, or was an uninfected healthy control (not recorded which). The genes are TRBV7-2 and TRBJ1-2, with D uncertain. CDR3: CASGLIGPSNYGYTF. Here the CDR3 DNA reads TGTGCCAGCGGACTAATTGGGCCTTCTAACTATGGCTACACCTTC.